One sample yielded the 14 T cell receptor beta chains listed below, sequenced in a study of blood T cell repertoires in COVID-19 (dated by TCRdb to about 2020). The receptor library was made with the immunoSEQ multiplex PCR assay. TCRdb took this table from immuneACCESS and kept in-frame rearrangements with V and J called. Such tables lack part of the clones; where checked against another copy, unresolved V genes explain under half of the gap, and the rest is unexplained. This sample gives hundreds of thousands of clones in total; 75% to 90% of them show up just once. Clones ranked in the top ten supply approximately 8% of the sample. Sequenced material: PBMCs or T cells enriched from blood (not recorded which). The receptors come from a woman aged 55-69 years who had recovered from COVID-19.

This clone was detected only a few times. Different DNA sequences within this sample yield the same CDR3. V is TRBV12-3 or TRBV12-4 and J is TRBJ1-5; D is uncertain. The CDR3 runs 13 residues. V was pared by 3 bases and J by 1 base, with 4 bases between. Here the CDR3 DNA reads TGTGCCAGCAGTTTCTTAAGCAATCAGCCCCAGCATTTT. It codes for CASSFLSNQPQHF.

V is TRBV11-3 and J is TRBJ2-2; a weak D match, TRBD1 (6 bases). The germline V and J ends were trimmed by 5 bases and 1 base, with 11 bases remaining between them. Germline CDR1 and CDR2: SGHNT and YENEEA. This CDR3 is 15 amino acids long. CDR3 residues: CASSPLTGNTGELFF. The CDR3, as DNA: TGTGCCAGCAGCCCGCTGACAGGGAACACCGGGGAGCTGTTTTTT.

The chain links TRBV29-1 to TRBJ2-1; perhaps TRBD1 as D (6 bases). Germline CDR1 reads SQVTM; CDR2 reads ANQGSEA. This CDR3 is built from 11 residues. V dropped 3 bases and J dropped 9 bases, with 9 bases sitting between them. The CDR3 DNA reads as TGCAGCGTTGAGGGACATACTGAGCAGTTCTTC. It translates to CSVEGHTEQFF.

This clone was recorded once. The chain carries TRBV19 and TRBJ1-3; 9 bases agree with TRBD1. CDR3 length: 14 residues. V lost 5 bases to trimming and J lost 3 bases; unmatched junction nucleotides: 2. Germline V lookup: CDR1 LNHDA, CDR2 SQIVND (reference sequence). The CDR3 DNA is TGTGCCAGTAGTCCGGGACAGGGTGGAAACACCATATATTTT. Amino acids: CASSPGQGGNTIYF.

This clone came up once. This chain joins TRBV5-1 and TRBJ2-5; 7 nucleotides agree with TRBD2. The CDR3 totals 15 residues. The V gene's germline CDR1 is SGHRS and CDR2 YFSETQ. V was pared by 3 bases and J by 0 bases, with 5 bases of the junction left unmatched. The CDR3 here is CASSSWGGNQETQYF. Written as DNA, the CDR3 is TGCGCCAGCAGCTCATGGGGGGGAAACCAAGAGACCCAGTACTTC. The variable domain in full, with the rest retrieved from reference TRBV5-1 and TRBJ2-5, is KAGVTQTPRYLIKTRGQQVTLSCSPISGHRSVSWYQQTPGQGLQFLFEYFSETQRNKGNFPGRFSGRQFSNSRSEMNVSTLELGDSALYLCASSSWGGNQETQYFGPGTRLLVL.

CDR3 sequence (DNA): TGTGCCTGGAGTGTACTCGGGTGGCCAGATACGCAGTATTTT. Its translation: CAWSVLGWPDTQYF. The chain recombines TRBV30 with TRBJ2-3; no clear D gene. The CDR3 is 14 residues long. Germline V lookup: CDR1 GTSNPN, CDR2 SVGIG (reference sequence). Trimming stripped 0 bases from V and 4 bases from J, with 11 bases between. Supplemented by reference TRBV30 and TRBJ2-3, the full variable domain reads SQTIHQWPATLVQPVGSPLSLECTVEGTSNPNLYWYRQAAGRGLQLLFYSVGIGQISSEVPQNLSASRPQDRQFILSSKKLLLSDSGFYLCAWSVLGWPDTQYFGPGTRLTVL.

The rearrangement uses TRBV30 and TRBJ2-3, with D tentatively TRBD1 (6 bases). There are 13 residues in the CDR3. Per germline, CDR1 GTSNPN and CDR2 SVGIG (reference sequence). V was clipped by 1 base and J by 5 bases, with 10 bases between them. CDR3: CAWSGGLGDTQYF. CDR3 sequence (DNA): TGTGCCTGGAGTGGGGGGCTAGGAGATACGCAGTATTTT.

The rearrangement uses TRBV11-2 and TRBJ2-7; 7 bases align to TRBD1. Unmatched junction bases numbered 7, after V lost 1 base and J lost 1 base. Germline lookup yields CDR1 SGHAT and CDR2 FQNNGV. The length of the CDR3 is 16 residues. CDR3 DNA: TGTGCCAGCAGCTTAGTGGGATTGGGACAGTCCTACGAGCAGTACTTC. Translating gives CASSLVGLGQSYEQYF. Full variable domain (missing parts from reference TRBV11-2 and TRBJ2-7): EAGVAQSPRYKIIEKRQSVAFWCNPISGHATLYWYQQILGQGPKLLIQFQNNGVVDDSQLPKDRFSAERLKGVDSTLKIQPAKLEDSAVYLCASSLVGLGQSYEQYFGPGTRLTVT.

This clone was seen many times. This CDR3 is CASSNQGQTNTGELFF. The DNA for the CDR3 is TGCGCCAGCAGTAATCAGGGCCAAACGAACACCGGGGAGCTGTTTTTT. The chain carries TRBV10-2 and TRBJ2-2; possibly TRBD1 for D (5 bases). The germline V gene has CDR1 WSHSY and CDR2 SAAADI. V shed 5 bases and J shed 0 bases, with 13 bases lying between them. This CDR3 is 16 amino acids long.

The CDR3 sequence: CASSPDGDTEAFF. The CDR3 coding sequence is TGTGCCAGCAGTCCCGACGGAGACACTGAAGCTTTCTTT. The chain uses TRBV3-1 (or the pseudogene TRBV3-2) and TRBJ1-1, with D hard to call. Looked up from germline, CDR1 is LGHDT and CDR2 is YNNKEL (reference sequence). The V gene lost 6 bases and the J gene lost 3 bases, with 11 bases spanning the gap. The CDR3 has 13 residues.

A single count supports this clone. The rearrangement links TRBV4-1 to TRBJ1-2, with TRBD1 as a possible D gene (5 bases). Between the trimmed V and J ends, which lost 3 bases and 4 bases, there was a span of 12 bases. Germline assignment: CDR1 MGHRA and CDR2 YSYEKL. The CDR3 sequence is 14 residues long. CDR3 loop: CASSHPTGVYGYTF. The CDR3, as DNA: TGCGCCAGCAGCCACCCTACGGGGGTCTATGGCTACACCTTC.

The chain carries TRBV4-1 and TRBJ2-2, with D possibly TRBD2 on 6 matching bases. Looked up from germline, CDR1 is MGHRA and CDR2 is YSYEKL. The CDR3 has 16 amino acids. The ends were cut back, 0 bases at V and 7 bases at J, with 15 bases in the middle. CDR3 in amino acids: CASSQEILAAGGELFF. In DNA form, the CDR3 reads TGCGCCAGCAGCCAAGAAATTTTAGCGGCGGGCGGGGAGCTGTTTTTT.

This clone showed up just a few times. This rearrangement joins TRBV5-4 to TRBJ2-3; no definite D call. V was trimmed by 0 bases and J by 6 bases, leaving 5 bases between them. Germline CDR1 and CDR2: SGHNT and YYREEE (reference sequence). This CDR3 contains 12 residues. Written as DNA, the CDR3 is TGTGCCAGCAGCTTGGCGGTTGATACGCAGTATTTT. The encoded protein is CASSLAVDTQYF.

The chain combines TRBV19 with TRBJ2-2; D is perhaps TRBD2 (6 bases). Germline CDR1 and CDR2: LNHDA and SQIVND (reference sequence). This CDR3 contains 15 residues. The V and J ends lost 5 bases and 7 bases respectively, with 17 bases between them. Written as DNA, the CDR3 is TGTGCCAGTAGTGCGGGGTCCACCGTTAACGGGGAGCTGTTTTTT. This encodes CASSAGSTVNGELFF.